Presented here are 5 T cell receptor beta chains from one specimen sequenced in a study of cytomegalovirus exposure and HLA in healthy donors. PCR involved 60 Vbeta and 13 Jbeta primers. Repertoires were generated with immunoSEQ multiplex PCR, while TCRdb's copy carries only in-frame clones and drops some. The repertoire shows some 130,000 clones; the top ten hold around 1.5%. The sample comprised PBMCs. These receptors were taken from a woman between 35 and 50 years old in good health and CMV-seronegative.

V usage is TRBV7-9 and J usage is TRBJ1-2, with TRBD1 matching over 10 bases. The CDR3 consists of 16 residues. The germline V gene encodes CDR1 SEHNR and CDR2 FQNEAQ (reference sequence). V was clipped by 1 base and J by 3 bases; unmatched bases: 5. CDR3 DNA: TGTGCCAGCAGCTTAGAAGGGACAGGGGAACACTATGGCTACACCTTC. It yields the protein CASSLEGTGEHYGYTF.

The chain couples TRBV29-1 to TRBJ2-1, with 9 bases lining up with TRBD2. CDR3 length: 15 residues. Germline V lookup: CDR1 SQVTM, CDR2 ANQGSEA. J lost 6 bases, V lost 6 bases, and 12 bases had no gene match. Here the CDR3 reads CSVRQAGGPGNEQFF. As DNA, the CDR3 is TGCAGCGTGCGCCAGGCGGGGGGGCCGGGCAATGAGCAGTTCTTC.

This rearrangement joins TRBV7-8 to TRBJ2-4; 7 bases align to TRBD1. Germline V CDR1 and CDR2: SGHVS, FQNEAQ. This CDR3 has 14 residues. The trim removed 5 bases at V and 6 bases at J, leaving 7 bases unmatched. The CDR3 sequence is CASSTLTGINIQYF. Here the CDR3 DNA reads TGTGCCAGCAGCACCCTGACAGGGATAAACATTCAGTACTTC.

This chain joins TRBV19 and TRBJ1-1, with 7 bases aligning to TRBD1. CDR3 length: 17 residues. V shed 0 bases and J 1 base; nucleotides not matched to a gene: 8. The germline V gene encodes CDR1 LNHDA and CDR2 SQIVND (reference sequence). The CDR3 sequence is CASSIDRSTGKNTEAFF. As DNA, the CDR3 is TGTGCCAGTAGTATAGATCGGTCGACAGGGAAGAACACTGAAGCTTTCTTT.

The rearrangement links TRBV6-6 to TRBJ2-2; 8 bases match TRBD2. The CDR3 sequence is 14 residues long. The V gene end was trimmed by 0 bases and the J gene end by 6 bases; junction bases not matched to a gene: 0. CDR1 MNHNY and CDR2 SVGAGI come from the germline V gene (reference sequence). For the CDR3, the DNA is TGTGCCAGCAGTTACTCGACTAGCGCCGGGGAGCTGTTTTTT. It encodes CASSYSTSAGELFF.